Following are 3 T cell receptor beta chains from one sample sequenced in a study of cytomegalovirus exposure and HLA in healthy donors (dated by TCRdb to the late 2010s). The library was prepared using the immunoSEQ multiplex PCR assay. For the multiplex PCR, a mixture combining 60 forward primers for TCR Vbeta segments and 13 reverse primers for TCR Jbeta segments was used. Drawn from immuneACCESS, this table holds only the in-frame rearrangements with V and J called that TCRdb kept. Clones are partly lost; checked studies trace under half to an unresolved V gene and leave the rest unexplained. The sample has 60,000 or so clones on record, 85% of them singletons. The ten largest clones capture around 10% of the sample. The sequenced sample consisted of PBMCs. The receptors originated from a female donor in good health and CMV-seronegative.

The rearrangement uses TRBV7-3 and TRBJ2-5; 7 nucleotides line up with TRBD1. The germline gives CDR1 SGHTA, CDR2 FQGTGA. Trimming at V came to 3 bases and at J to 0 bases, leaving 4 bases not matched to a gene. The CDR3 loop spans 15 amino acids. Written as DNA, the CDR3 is TGTGCCAGCAGCTTGCGACAGGGCCACCAAGAGACCCAGTACTTC. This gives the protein CASSLRQGHQETQYF.

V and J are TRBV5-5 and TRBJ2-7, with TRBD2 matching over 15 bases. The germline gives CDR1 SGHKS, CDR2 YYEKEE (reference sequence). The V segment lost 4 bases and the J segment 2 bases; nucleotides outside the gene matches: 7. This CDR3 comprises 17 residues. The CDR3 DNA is TGTGCCAGCAGCCTCGGACTAGCGGGAGGGCCCCCCTACGAGCAGTACTTC. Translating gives CASSLGLAGGPPYEQYF.

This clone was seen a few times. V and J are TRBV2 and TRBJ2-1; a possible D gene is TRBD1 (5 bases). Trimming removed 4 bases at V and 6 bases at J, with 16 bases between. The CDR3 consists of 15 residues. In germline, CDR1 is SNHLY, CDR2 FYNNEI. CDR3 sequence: CASSVLGAAPNEQFF. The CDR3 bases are TGTGCCAGCAGTGTGTTAGGGGCGGCCCCCAATGAGCAGTTCTTC.